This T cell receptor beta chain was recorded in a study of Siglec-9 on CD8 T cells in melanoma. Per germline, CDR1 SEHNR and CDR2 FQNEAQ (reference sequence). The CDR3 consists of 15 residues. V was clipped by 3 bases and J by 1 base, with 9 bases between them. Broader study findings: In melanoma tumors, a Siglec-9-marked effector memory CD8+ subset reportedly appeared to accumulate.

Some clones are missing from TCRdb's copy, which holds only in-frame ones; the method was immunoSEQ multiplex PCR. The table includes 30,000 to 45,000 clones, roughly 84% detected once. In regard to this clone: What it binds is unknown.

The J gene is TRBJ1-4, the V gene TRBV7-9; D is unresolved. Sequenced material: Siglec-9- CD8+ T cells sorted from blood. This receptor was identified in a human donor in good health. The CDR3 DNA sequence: TGTGCCAGCAGCTTTCGACGGCAAACTAATGAAAAACTGTTTTTT. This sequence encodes CASSFRRQTNEKLFF.